This T cell receptor (beta chain) was obtained from a study of vaccination and CD4 T cells after COVID-19. This clonotype showed up just a few times. Its target is unknown. Trimming at V came to 6 bases and at J to 3 bases, leaving 8 bases not matched to a gene. Germline V gives CDR1 DFQATT, CDR2 SNEGSKA (reference sequence). This CDR3 has 15 residues. Study-wide findings and caveats: Convalescent patients gained a median about 90% of their reactive clones only post-vaccination. Although the median of SARS-CoV-2-reactive clonotypes rose from approximately 21 to 40, the change was not significant.

Sequencing of cultured CD4+ T cell DNA used the Oncomine TCR Beta short-read assay. TCRdb re-called the PCR reads through MiXCR, storing one row per CDR3 protein. The sample has under 4,500 distinct CDR3 sequences, 45% seen once. Treatment here: roughly 10-day PBMC culture with coronavirus spike peptide pools or control peptides (ViraFEST assay). Patients returned positive PCR results between March and December 2020, earlier than US Alpha, Beta and Delta variants. J is TRBJ2-3 and V is TRBV20-1; TRBD2 matches at 11 bases. Sequencing used CD4+ T cells from blood, cultured in vitro. The TCR was taken from a human donor who had recovered from COVID-19. CDR3: CSARGTSGRTDTQYF. The CDR3 DNA follows: TGCAGTGCCCGCGGTACTAGCGGGAGAACAGATACGCAGTATTTT.